A single sample is the source of the 31 T cell receptor beta chains below, sequenced in a study of blood T cell repertoires in COVID-19. The table came from immunoSEQ multiplex PCR; TCRdb's copy has only in-frame clones and leaves some out. The table has 100,000 to 150,000 clones, around four fifths seen once; the top ten hold around 25%. The material sequenced was peripheral blood. The origin of the receptors is a human donor in a cohort sampled during active COVID-19.

This clone came up a few times. The V gene is TRBV5-5, the J gene TRBJ1-1; D uncertain. This CDR3 is built from 14 residues. Germline loops: CDR1 SGHKS, CDR2 YYEKEE (reference sequence). The germline V and J ends were trimmed by 0 bases and 5 bases, with 11 bases remaining between them. The CDR3 coding sequence is TGTGCCAGCAGCTTGGACTCCCGAGGGACTGAAGCTTTCTTT. This sequence encodes CASSLDSRGTEAFF.

This clone was observed a handful of times. V is TRBV7-9 and J is TRBJ1-5; D is unresolved. Germline CDR1 SEHNR, CDR2 FQNEAQ (reference sequence). V shed 5 bases and J shed 0 bases, with 5 bases lying between them. This CDR3 comprises 13 residues. This CDR3 reads CASSRYSNQPQHF. DNA of the CDR3: TGTGCCAGCAGCCGGTATAGCAATCAGCCCCAGCATTTT.

CDR3 amino acids: CASSFGGGQETQYF. Here the CDR3 DNA reads TGCGCCAGCAGCTTTGGGGGGGGCCAGGAGACCCAGTACTTC. This rearrangement joins TRBV5-1 to TRBJ2-5, with a possible D match to TRBD2 (7 bases). Trimming took off 2 bases at V and 5 bases at J, with 13 bases between the two ends. Looked up from germline, CDR1 is SGHRS and CDR2 is YFSETQ. The CDR3 contains 14 residues.

The chain joins TRBV5-6 to TRBJ1-4; tentatively, D is TRBD1 (5 bases). Germline V gene data show CDR1 as SGHDT and CDR2 as YYEEEE. The ends were cut back, 1 base at V and 0 bases at J, with 16 bases in the middle. This CDR3 spans 18 amino acids. This CDR3 is CASSLFTGLPATNEKLFF. CDR3 bases: TGTGCCAGCAGCTTGTTTACAGGTCTACCCGCAACTAATGAAAAACTGTTTTTT.

V and J are TRBV18 and TRBJ2-7; D might be TRBD1 (10 bases). The CDR3 totals 19 residues. The V gene lost 3 bases and the J gene lost 5 bases, with 29 bases spanning the gap. Germline CDR1 KGHSH, CDR2 LQKENI. CDR3 sequence: CASSPSPGQGTSSNDEQYF. The DNA for the CDR3 is TGTGCCAGCTCACCCTCCCCGGGACAGGGGACTAGCTCGAACGACGAGCAGTACTTC.

In nucleotides, the CDR3 is TGTGCCAGCAGCGTAGGGGTGCAGGAAGAGACCCAGTACTTC. This translates into CASSVGVQEETQYF. The chain joins TRBV9 to TRBJ2-5; the D is unclear. CDR3 length: 14 residues. The ends were cut back, 0 bases at V and 3 bases at J, with 9 bases in the middle. The germline gives CDR1 SGDLS, CDR2 YYNGEE.

This chain uses TRBV18 with TRBJ2-1, with TRBD2 identical over 7 bases. This CDR3 contains 16 residues. The V gene's germline CDR1 is KGHSH and CDR2 LQKENI. J gave up 2 bases and V 0 bases, and 4 bases lay outside the gene matches. The CDR3 DNA reads TGTGCCAGCTCACCACCGACTAGCCAAGCCTACAATGAGCAGTTCTTC. This codes for CASSPPTSQAYNEQFF.

The chain is built from TRBV7-2 and TRBJ2-1, with D tentatively TRBD1 (6 bases). The germline V gene has CDR1 SGHTA and CDR2 FQGNSA. The CDR3 is 16 amino acids. Trimming left V 2 bases short and J 4 bases short, with 15 bases between. CDR3 DNA: TGTGCCAGCAGCTTAACAAGGACAGTTGGGTACAATGAGCAGTTCTTC. It encodes CASSLTRTVGYNEQFF.

The chain combines TRBV28 with TRBJ1-4, with TRBD1 matching over 7 bases. The CDR3 covers 15 residues. CDR1 and CDR2 from the germline V gene are MDHEN and SYDVKM. The junction had 13 bases not matched to a gene; V was cut back by 7 bases and J by 8 bases. CDR3: CASTPGQGVGEKLFF. The CDR3 nucleotides read TGTGCCAGCACTCCTGGGCAGGGGGTGGGAGAAAAACTGTTTTTT.

CDR3 loop: CASSQVWGDAYEQYF. The CDR3 region has the DNA TGCGCCAGCAGCCAAGTATGGGGGGATGCCTACGAGCAGTACTTC. The genes are TRBV4-3 and TRBJ2-7, with a tentative D call TRBD2 (6 bases). With 1 base removed from V and 2 bases from J, the gap between germline ends came to 12 bases. Germline V gene lookup returns CDR1 LGHNA and CDR2 YSLEER. The CDR3 has 15 amino acids.

J is TRBJ1-2 and V is TRBV23-1; 8 bases are shared with TRBD1. TRBV23-1 is labeled an ORF, and its function is uncertain. V lost 0 bases and J lost 5; bases outside the gene matches: 8. There are 16 residues in the CDR3. DNA of the CDR3: TGCGCCAGCAGTCAATCGGTGGGGACAGGTTCTTATGGCTACACCTTC. The encoded protein is CASSQSVGTGSYGYTF.

The chain uses TRBV2 and TRBJ1-1, with D possibly TRBD1 on 5 matching bases. The CDR3 is 13 residues long. Trimming took 4 bases from V and 6 from J, leaving 12 bases between them. The germline V gene has CDR1 SNHLY and CDR2 FYNNEI. The CDR3 bases are TGTGCCAGCAGTGTAATCCAGGGTCCTGAAGCTTTCTTT. The encoded protein is CASSVIQGPEAFF.

The chain has TRBV5-1 and TRBJ1-4; D ambiguous. Trimming left V 4 bases short and J 7 bases short, with 17 bases between. Germline V gene sequence: CDR1 SGHRS, CDR2 YFSETQ. This CDR3 has 15 residues. CDR3 region: CASSDTSAGGEKLFF. DNA of the CDR3: TGCGCCAGCAGCGACACCTCTGCCGGAGGTGAAAAACTGTTTTTT.

V gene TRBV7-2 combines with J gene TRBJ1-1; 7 nucleotides line up with TRBD1. The trim removed 4 bases at V and 4 bases at J, leaving 9 bases unmatched. The germline CDR1 and CDR2 sequences are SGHTA and FQGNSA. The CDR3 spans 15 residues. For the CDR3, the DNA is TGTGCCAGCAGCTACCGACAGGGCCCGAGCACTGAAGCTTTCTTT. Protein product: CASSYRQGPSTEAFF.

V usage is TRBV30 and J usage is TRBJ2-7; D perhaps matches TRBD1 (5 bases). There are 12 residues in the CDR3. The V end was cut by 2 bases, the J end by 4 bases, with 9 bases between. The germline V gene has CDR1 GTSNPN and CDR2 SVGIG (reference sequence). The CDR3 reads CAWSFTGYEQYF. The CDR3 region has the DNA TGTGCCTGGAGTTTCACAGGATACGAGCAGTACTTC.

The chain joins TRBV27 to TRBJ1-2; the D is unclear. V was cut by 6 bases and J by 10 bases, with 18 bases left in between. The CDR3 has 13 residues. Germline CDR1 reads MNHEY; CDR2 reads SMNVEV (reference sequence). The CDR3: CASRWAGIGPYTF. CDR3 DNA: TGTGCCAGCAGATGGGCGGGGATCGGTCCCTACACCTTC.

A note on this clone: Other DNA sequences within the sample encode an identical CDR3. V usage is TRBV4-2 and J usage is TRBJ2-7; no clear D. V lost 0 bases to trimming and J lost 4 bases, with 4 bases between them. CDR3 size: 12 residues. In germline, CDR1 is LGHNA, CDR2 YNFKEQ. CDR3 nucleotides: TGTGCCAGCAGCCAAGATGCGTACGAGCAGTACTTC. It yields the protein CASSQDAYEQYF.

The chain uses TRBV29-1 and TRBJ1-1; possibly TRBD1 for D (6 bases). The ends were cut back, 5 bases at V and 11 bases at J, with 18 bases in the middle. Looked up from germline, CDR1 is SQVTM and CDR2 is ANQGSEA. CDR3 size: 12 residues. CDR3 loop: CSVFGGGPTAFF. The CDR3 DNA sequence: TGCAGCGTTTTCGGTGGGGGCCCTACGGCTTTCTTT.

This clone was detected only once. The chain joins TRBV29-1 to TRBJ2-5; 8 nucleotides align to TRBD1. Germline loops: CDR1 SQVTM, CDR2 ANQGSEA. The CDR3 loop spans 11 amino acids. The junction had 2 bases not matched to a gene; V was cut back by 6 bases and J by 5 bases. CDR3 nucleotides: TGCAGCGTGGACAGGGTGGAGACCCAGTACTTC. Residues: CSVDRVETQYF.

The table lists this clone with a count of one. The V gene is TRBV6-6, the J gene TRBJ1-6; possibly TRBD1 for D (5 bases). CDR3 length: 14 amino acids. Trimming cost V 0 bases and J 16 bases, with 16 bases left between them. Germline lookup yields CDR1 MNHNY and CDR2 SVGAGI (reference sequence). The CDR3 DNA is TGTGCCAGCAGTTACTCAATTCAGGGTGTAAGGCTCCACTTT. This sequence encodes CASSYSIQGVRLHF.

The chain couples TRBV4-2 to TRBJ2-7; 8 bases map to TRBD2. The CDR3 is made up of 15 amino acids. CDR1 is LGHNA and CDR2 is YNFKEQ in the germline V gene. V was pared by 0 bases and J by 6 bases, with 7 bases of the junction left unmatched. CDR3 in DNA: TGTGCCAGCAGCCAAGACGCGGGAGGTGTGTTCGAGCAGTACTTC. Its translation is CASSQDAGGVFEQYF.

The rearrangement joins TRBV7-9 to TRBJ2-1; weak D call: TRBD1 (6 bases). Germline V CDR1 and CDR2: SEHNR, FQNEAQ (reference sequence). The CDR3 runs 14 residues. Trimming took off 7 bases at V and 5 bases at J, with 15 bases between the two ends. The CDR3 region has the DNA TGTGCCAGCACCGCAGGGGTAACTAACAATGAGCAGTTCTTC. It specifies CASTAGVTNNEQFF.

V usage is TRBV4-1 and J usage is TRBJ2-5, with D perhaps matching TRBD1 (5 bases). Per germline, CDR1 MGHRA and CDR2 YSYEKL. The CDR3 spans 17 residues. The V end lost 1 base, the J end lost 2 bases, and 17 bases lay between the germline ends. The CDR3 nucleotides read TGCGCCAGCAGCCAAGGGACAAGGCCGATATATCAAGAGACCCAGTACTTC. Its translation is CASSQGTRPIYQETQYF.

CDR3 protein: CASSADRGVNEKLFF. In nucleotides, the CDR3 is TGTGCCAGCAGCGCGGACAGGGGGGTTAATGAAAAACTGTTTTTT. V gene TRBV5-6 combines with J gene TRBJ1-4, with 10 bases identical to TRBD1. CDR1 SGHDT and CDR2 YYEEEE come from the germline V gene. The CDR3 spans 15 residues. The ends lost 4 bases at V and 4 bases at J; junction bases unmatched: 4.

This rearrangement joins TRBV30 to TRBJ1-3; D possibly corresponds to TRBD1 (5 bases). V gave up 0 bases and J gave up 2 bases, with 8 bases separating them. The CDR3 is 14 residues long. Per germline, CDR1 GTSNPN and CDR2 SVGIG (reference sequence). Here the CDR3 reads CAWSVAGTGNTIYF. Written as DNA, the CDR3 is TGTGCCTGGAGTGTAGCAGGGACTGGAAACACCATATATTTT.

This chain uses TRBV7-2 with TRBJ2-7; TRBD1 might be the D (5 bases). V lost 3 bases, J lost 1 base, and 16 bases lay in between. CDR3 length: 16 residues. Germline CDR1 and CDR2: SGHTA and FQGNSA. The CDR3 bases are TGTGCCAGCAGCTTGGGGCCGGCCAGTGGGTCCTACGAGCAGTACTTC. It encodes CASSLGPASGSYEQYF.

The chain joins TRBV18 to TRBJ1-1; the D gene is possibly TRBD1 (5 bases). With 3 bases removed from V and 2 bases from J, the gap between germline ends came to 16 bases. Germline V gene sequence: CDR1 KGHSH, CDR2 LQKENI. There are 16 residues in the CDR3. The CDR3 loop reads CASSPSGINGNTEAFF. The CDR3 DNA sequence: TGTGCCAGCTCACCCTCAGGGATAAATGGAAACACTGAAGCTTTCTTT.

The chain combines TRBV29-1 with TRBJ1-2; the D is unclear. V lost 2 bases to trimming and J lost 9 bases, with 10 bases between them. Germline V gene sequence: CDR1 SQVTM, CDR2 ANQGSEA. The CDR3 covers 11 residues. CDR3 in DNA: TGCAGCGTTGAAAGAGGCTCTAGCTACACCTTC. It specifies CSVERGSSYTF.

The sample holds one count of this clone. CDR3 sequence: CASSTRTGGGLYEQYF. The DNA for the CDR3 is TGTGCCAGCAGCACCAGGACAGGAGGGGGACTCTACGAGCAGTACTTC. This chain uses TRBV5-8 with TRBJ2-7, with D possibly matching TRBD1 (7 bases). The V gene's germline CDR1 is SGHTS and CDR2 YDEGEE. The V gene lost 4 bases and the J gene lost 3 bases, with 20 bases spanning the gap. The length of the CDR3 is 16 residues.

The chain has TRBV28 and TRBJ2-2, with 7 positions matching TRBD1. Germline V gives CDR1 MDHEN, CDR2 SYDVKM. The CDR3 covers 14 residues. The V and J ends lost 3 bases and 6 bases, in that order; junction bases with no gene match: 4. For the CDR3, the DNA is TGTGCCAGCAGTTTCCAGGGGGTACCCGGGGAGCTGTTTTTT. Its protein is CASSFQGVPGELFF. The whole variable domain, filled in from reference TRBV28 and TRBJ2-2, reads DVKVTQSSRYLVKRTGEKVFLECVQDMDHENMFWYRQDPGLGLRLIYFSYDVKMKEKGDIPEGYSVSREKKERFSLILESASTNQTSMYLCASSFQGVPGELFFGEGSRLTVL.

This sequence joins TRBV7-2 and TRBJ2-3; D unresolved. This CDR3 region has 13 residues. CDR1 is SGHTA, CDR2 FQGNSA, per germline. V lost 1 base, J lost 4 bases, and 6 bases lay in between. Here the CDR3 DNA reads TGTGCCAGCAGCTTAGGGTCAGCAGATACGCAGTATTTT. Residues: CASSLGSADTQYF.